This TCR beta chain was captured in a study of cytomegalovirus exposure and HLA in healthy donors. Assay: immunoSEQ multiplex PCR; the TCRdb copy retains only in-frame clones and omits some. The sample contains about 56,000 clones, 93% of which appear only once. The CDR3 contains 13 residues. Losses at the gene ends were 8 bases for V and 0 bases for J; bases not matched to a gene: 3. CDR1 and CDR2 (germline): KGHSH, LQKENI. The sample comprised PBMCs. The gene calls are TRBV18 and TRBJ2-7, with TRBD1 matching over 8 bases. The receptor's source is a woman under 30 in good health and CMV-seropositive. The CDR3 sequence is CASADRGSYEQYF. The CDR3 bases are TGTGCCAGCGCTGACAGGGGCTCCTACGAGCAGTACTTC.